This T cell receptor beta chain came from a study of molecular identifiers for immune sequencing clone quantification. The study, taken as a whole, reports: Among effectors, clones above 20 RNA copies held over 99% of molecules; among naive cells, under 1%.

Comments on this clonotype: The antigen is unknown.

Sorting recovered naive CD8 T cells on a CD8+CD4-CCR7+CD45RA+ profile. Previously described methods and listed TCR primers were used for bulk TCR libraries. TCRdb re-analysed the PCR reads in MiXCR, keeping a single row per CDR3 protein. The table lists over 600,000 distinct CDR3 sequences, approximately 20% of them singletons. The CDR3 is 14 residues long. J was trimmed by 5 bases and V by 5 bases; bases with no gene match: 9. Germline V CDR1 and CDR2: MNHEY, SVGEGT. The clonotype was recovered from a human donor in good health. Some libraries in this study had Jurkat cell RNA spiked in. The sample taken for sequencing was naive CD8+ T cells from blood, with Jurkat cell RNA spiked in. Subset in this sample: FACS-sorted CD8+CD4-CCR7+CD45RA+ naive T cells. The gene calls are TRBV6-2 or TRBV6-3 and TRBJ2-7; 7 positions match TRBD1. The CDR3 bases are TGTGCCAGCAGTGACACTGACAGGGCCCACGAGCAGTACTTC. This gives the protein CASSDTDRAHEQYF.